The clone carrying this T cell receptor (beta chain) has a count of ten or more. The sample originates from a study of T cells in Graves' hyperthyroidism and ophthalmopathy. PBMCs were collected from a roughly 10 ml volume of fresh peripheral blood. CDR3 length equals 17 residues. V lost 4 bases to trimming and J lost 0 bases; unmatched junction nucleotides: 5. CDR1 and CDR2 (germline): SGHRS, YFSETQ. Amplified TCR beta CDR3 regions derived from RNA transcripts. A set of HTBI primers served as the primers for a first-round RT-PCR of the TCR CDR3. Using its own MiXCR run on the multiplex PCR reads, TCRdb lists one record per CDR3 protein. The repertoire has about 420,000 distinct CDR3 sequences, less than 20% of them found once; the top ten carry 7.5% to 9%.

This TCR was recovered from a woman under 30 with Graves' hyperthyroidism. V gene TRBV5-1 combines with J gene TRBJ2-3; 13 bases are a match to TRBD2. Sample: blood. The CDR3 loop is CASSQETSGGSTDTQYF. The CDR3 bases are TGCGCCAGCAGCCAGGAGACTAGCGGGGGGAGCACAGATACGCAGTATTTT.